This TCR beta chain was documented in a study of blood T cell repertoires in COVID-19. The germline V gene has CDR1 KGHSH and CDR2 LQKENI. After removal of 5 bases from V and 4 bases from J, the junction contained 12 bases not matched to a gene. This CDR3 is built from 18 residues. The method was immunoSEQ multiplex PCR; TCRdb's version includes in-frame clones alone and lacks a portion of them. The sample lists around 300,000 clones; 70% to 90% were seen once. The chain combines TRBV18 with TRBJ1-5, with 12 bases matching TRBD1. The source of this sequence is a woman between 40 and 50 years old who had recovered from COVID-19. The sample comprised PBMCs or T cells enriched from blood (not recorded which). CDR3 loop: CASSFSPGQGAPNQPQHF. The CDR3 DNA sequence: TGTGCCAGCTCATTCTCTCCGGGACAGGGGGCTCCAAATCAGCCCCAGCATTTT.